The rows below give T cell receptor beta chains drawn from one sample of a study of T cells in Graves' hyperthyroidism and ophthalmopathy. A single record per CDR3 protein comes from TCRdb applying MiXCR to the multiplex PCR reads. Among approximately 530,000 distinct CDR3 sequences listed, approximately 20% were seen once. The sample was blood. All receptors derive from a man aged 35 to 55 with Graves' ophthalmopathy. Both conserved end residues are part of each CDR3. The D gene is left open where the match is weak. Expanded clones get a size class; other rows say once, few or many, or leave the size out.

j_call v_call clone_size d_call cdr3_aa cdr3_nt
TRBJ2-1 TRBV30 NA TRBD2 CALARGMGREQFF TGTGCCCTAGCGCGGGGGATGGGTCGGGAGCAGTTCTTC
TRBJ2-5 TRBV7-8 many NA CASIAGRPIQETQYF TGTGCCAGCATTGCGGGGCGGCCCATCCAAGAGACCCAGTACTTC
TRBJ2-5 TRBV3-1 few NA CASSQDIRVQETQYF TGTGCCAGCAGCCAAGATATAAGGGTCCAAGAGACCCAGTACTTC
TRBJ1-2 TRBV7-2 few NA CASSVELASGYGYTF TGTGCCAGCAGCGTCGAATTAGCGTCAGGGTATGGCTACACCTTC
TRBJ1-2 TRBV2 NA NA CASTPSGASYGYTF TGTGCCAGCACCCCTTCCGGCGCTAGCTATGGCTACACCTTC
TRBJ2-5 TRBV11-2 many NA CASSWEGFGETQYF TGTGCCAGCAGCTGGGAAGGGTTCGGGGAGACCCAGTACTTC
TRBJ2-7 TRBV6-1 many NA CASSEPGTYEQYF TGTGCCAGCAGTGAACCTGGGACCTACGAGCAGTACTTC
TRBJ2-1 TRBV29-1 NA TRBD2 CSVLGPSGSSYNEQFF TGCAGCGTTTTAGGCCCAAGCGGGAGCAGCTACAATGAGCAGTTCTTC
TRBJ2-3 TRBV9 NA NA CASSVGTLSTDTQYF TGTGCCAGCAGCGTAGGAACGCTGAGCACAGATACGCAGTATTTT
TRBJ2-1 TRBV29-1 NA TRBD1 CSVEGTGGGEQFF TGCAGCGTTGAGGGGACAGGGGGCGGTGAGCAGTTCTTC
TRBJ2-7 TRBV20-1 many TRBD1 CSARRIGTGGHEQYF TGCAGTGCTAGAAGGATCGGGACAGGGGGCCACGAGCAGTACTTC
TRBJ2-1 TRBV30 many TRBD2 CAWSPGLAGGPGEQFF TGTGCCTGGAGCCCGGGACTAGCGGGGGGGCCGGGTGAGCAGTTCTTC
TRBJ1-6 TRBV5-1 many TRBD1 CATRRDRGNSPLHF TGCGCCACCCGGAGGGACAGGGGGAATTCACCCCTCCACTTT
TRBJ1-6 TRBV7-2 few TRBD1 CASSLGAGQGVSPLHF TGTGCCAGCAGCTTAGGGGCGGGACAGGGGGTTTCACCCCTCCACTTT
TRBJ2-3 TRBV9 few NA CASSVEGGPVSDTQYF TGTGCCAGCAGCGTAGAAGGGGGACCTGTGTCAGATACGCAGTATTTT
TRBJ2-7 TRBV28 many NA CASSLGDRYEQYF TGTGCCAGCAGTTTGGGGGATCGTTACGAGCAGTACTTC
TRBJ1-1 TRBV3-1 NA NA CASSQLDRYTKNTEAFF TGTGCCAGCAGCCAACTGGACAGATACACCAAGAACACTGAAGCTTTCTTT
TRBJ1-5 TRBV7-2 few TRBD1 CASSNPPGQGDQPQHF TGTGCCAGCAGCAACCCCCCGGGACAGGGCGATCAGCCCCAGCATTTT
TRBJ2-1 TRBV12-3/TRBV12-4 many TRBD1 CASSQDRGYEQFF TGTGCCAGCAGCCAGGACAGGGGCTATGAGCAGTTCTTC
TRBJ2-5 TRBV7-3 NA NA CASSLRGRLQETQYF TGTGCCAGCAGCTTACGCGGCAGGCTCCAAGAGACCCAGTACTTC
TRBJ2-7 TRBV28 many TRBD1 CASSPKRTGRHEQYF TGTGCCAGCAGCCCAAAACGGACAGGGCGGCACGAGCAGTACTTC
TRBJ2-2 TRBV7-9 few NA CASSSIETGHTGELFF TGTGCCAGCAGCTCTATTGAAACAGGGCACACCGGGGAGCTGTTTTTT
TRBJ1-2 TRBV12-5 NA NA CASGFLDGYYGYTF TGTGCTAGTGGTTTCCTAGACGGATACTATGGCTACACCTTC
TRBJ2-5 TRBV7-2 few NA CASSPTLSETQYF TGTGCCAGCAGCCCGACATTATCGGAGACCCAGTACTTC
TRBJ2-1 TRBV3-1 NA NA CASSQVGSSNNEQFF TGTGCCAGCAGCCAAGTGGGCAGCTCCAACAATGAGCAGTTCTTC
TRBJ2-1 TRBV3-1 once NA CAGSSEGALNEQFF TGTGCCGGCAGCTCCGAGGGAGCCCTCAATGAGCAGTTCTTC
TRBJ1-2 TRBV20-1 NA TRBD1 CSALQGQTNYGYTF TGCAGTGCTCTACAGGGACAGACTAACTATGGCTACACCTTC
TRBJ2-1 TRBV29-1 few TRBD1 CSVVVRDRVNEQFF TGCAGCGTTGTGGTTCGGGACAGGGTAAATGAGCAGTTCTTC
TRBJ2-1 TRBV7-9 many NA CASSLRGSYNNEQFF TGTGCCAGCAGCCTGAGGGGGAGTTACAACAATGAGCAGTTCTTC
TRBJ2-2 TRBV29-1 few TRBD1 CSVVFQGVGELFF TGCAGCGTTGTCTTCCAGGGGGTCGGGGAGCTGTTTTTT
TRBJ1-1 TRBV6-1 NA TRBD1 CASTFRGFDTEAFF TGTGCCAGCACGTTCAGGGGGTTTGACACTGAAGCTTTCTTT
TRBJ2-3 TRBV7-6 many TRBD2 CASRPAGGPADTQYF TGTGCCAGCAGACCAGCGGGGGGACCCGCAGATACGCAGTATTTT
TRBJ1-6 TRBV9 many NA CASSVVAENSPLHF TGTGCCAGCAGCGTAGTGGCAGAGAATTCACCCCTCCACTTT
TRBJ2-5 TRBV7-9 few NA CASSSVVWNGTQYF TGTGCCAGCAGCTCCGTGGTGTGGAATGGGACCCAGTACTTC
TRBJ2-5 TRBV29-1 NA NA CSAVRTQGETQYF TGCAGCGCTGTCCGGACACAAGGAGAGACCCAGTACTTC
TRBJ1-6 TRBV6-1 NA TRBD1 CASSMGQSSYNSPLHF TGTGCCAGCAGTATGGGACAGAGCTCCTATAATTCACCCCTCCACTTT
TRBJ1-1 TRBV20-1 many NA CSARTRQVPTEAFF TGCAGTGCTAGGACTCGACAGGTTCCAACTGAAGCTTTCTTT
TRBJ2-1 TRBV2 many NA CASRAVGGIAYNEQFF TGTGCCAGCAGGGCGGTGGGCGGAATCGCTTACAATGAGCAGTTCTTC
TRBJ1-1 TRBV20-1 NA NA CSASFSNTEAFF TGCAGTGCTAGCTTTTCGAACACTGAAGCTTTCTTT
TRBJ1-5 TRBV6-2/TRBV6-3 NA NA CASSPWGQPQHF TGTGCCAGCAGTCCTTGGGGTCAGCCCCAGCATTTT
TRBJ1-1 TRBV19 few NA CASSIDIWAEAFF TGTGCCAGTAGTATAGATATTTGGGCTGAAGCTTTCTTT
TRBJ2-1 TRBV12-3/TRBV12-4 NA TRBD2 CASSRSGGASEQFF TGTGCCAGCAGCCGTAGCGGGGGGGCTTCTGAGCAGTTCTTC
TRBJ2-1 TRBV3-1 NA TRBD2 CASSQENIIAGSYNEQFF TGTGCCAGCAGCCAAGAGAACATCATAGCGGGGTCATACAATGAGCAGTTCTTC
TRBJ1-5 TRBV20-1 NA NA CSARVFQPQHF TGCAGTGCTAGGGTTTTTCAGCCCCAGCATTTT
TRBJ2-2 TRBV6-2/TRBV6-3 NA NA CASSPLDGLTGELFF TGTGCCAGCAGTCCCCTGGACGGACTCACCGGGGAGCTGTTTTTT
TRBJ1-1 TRBV12-3/TRBV12-4 many TRBD1 CASSLFGTATEAFF TGTGCCAGCAGTTTATTCGGGACAGCCACTGAAGCTTTCTTT
TRBJ2-1 TRBV2 few TRBD2 CASQSLAGDREQFF TGTGCCAGTCAATCACTAGCGGGAGATCGTGAGCAGTTCTTC
TRBJ2-7 TRBV28 many NA CASSPRNGEQYF TGTGCCAGCAGCCCACGTAATGGGGAGCAGTACTTC
TRBJ1-1 TRBV20-1 few NA CSARDPTGSTEAFF TGCAGTGCTAGAGATCCCACAGGGTCTACTGAAGCTTTCTTT
TRBJ1-1 TRBV2 NA NA CASTPNTEAFF TGTGCCAGCACCCCAAACACTGAAGCTTTCTTT
TRBJ2-1 TRBV2 many TRBD2 CASSGGSGGPYNEQFF TGTGCCAGCAGTGGGGGTAGCGGGGGACCCTACAATGAGCAGTTCTTC
TRBJ2-1 TRBV6-1 many NA CASSEEGAGGRDEQFF TGTGCCAGCAGTGAAGAGGGGGCGGGGGGTAGGGATGAGCAGTTCTTC
TRBJ1-1 TRBV5-1 many TRBD1 CASSLTGDAEAFF TGCGCCAGCAGCCTGACAGGGGACGCTGAAGCTTTCTTT
TRBJ1-5 TRBV19 NA NA CASSISTGASNQPQHF TGTGCCAGTAGTATAAGTACGGGGGCAAGCAATCAGCCCCAGCATTTT
TRBJ2-4 TRBV27 NA TRBD1 CASSLFGQGNIQYF TGTGCCAGCAGTTTATTTGGACAGGGAAACATTCAGTACTTC
TRBJ1-1 TRBV27 few NA CASNRGVGTEAFF TGTGCCAGCAACCGGGGCGTAGGGACTGAAGCTTTCTTT
TRBJ2-5 TRBV12-3/TRBV12-4 few NA CASSLIAKETQYF TGTGCCAGCAGTTTAATAGCGAAAGAGACCCAGTACTTC
TRBJ2-1 TRBV5-6 NA TRBD2 CASSWGGLSGYNEQFF TGTGCCAGCAGCTGGGGAGGGCTCAGCGGCTACAATGAGCAGTTCTTC
TRBJ2-1 TRBV7-2 NA NA CASSLPILSEQFF TGTGCCAGCAGCTTACCAATTCTATCTGAGCAGTTCTTC